Presented here are 9 T cell receptor beta chains from one specimen sequenced in a study of CD8 T cells in Susac syndrome (dated by TCRdb to 2018 to 2020). Receptor amplification or capture employed the immunoSEQ multiplex PCR assay. RNA was extracted with the RNeasy kit and roughly 0.45 to 1 ug was reverse transcribed using random hexamers. TCRdb reanalyzed the raw reads on its own, using fastp at Q25 for trimming and MiXCR for clone calling, and kept in-frame beta chains. Each CDR3 protein gets just one entry, which takes the most common genes and DNA from the rows behind it. The sample table shows more than 70,000 distinct CDR3 sequences, and approximately 93% are seen once. The ten most abundant clones make up about 0.48% of the sample. The sequenced material came from CD8+ T cells from PBMCs. The receptors stem from a human donor with Susac syndrome.

This clonotype came up once. J is TRBJ2-5 and V is TRBV20-1, with a possible D match to TRBD2 (5 bases). CDR3 length equals 16 residues. Trimming shortened V by 0 bases and J by 4 bases, and 18 bases separated the two germline ends. The germline gives CDR1 DFQATT, CDR2 SNEGSKA (reference sequence). The CDR3 sequence is CSARDLEAADVETQYF. The DNA for the CDR3 is TGCAGTGCTAGAGATCTTGAGGCAGCGGACGTAGAGACCCAGTACTTC.

This chain links TRBV6-1 with TRBJ2-3, with 9 bases that match TRBD2. Germline-derived CDR1 and CDR2 are MNHNS and SASEGT. After removal of 8 bases from V and 2 bases from J, the junction contained 14 bases not matched to a gene. CDR3 length equals 17 residues. The CDR3 reads CASSSSGSGGSTDTQYF. CDR3 nucleotide sequence: TGTGCCAGCTCCAGCAGTGGTAGCGGGGGATCCACAGATACGCAGTATTTT.

The chain combines TRBV9 with TRBJ2-7, with TRBD1 matching over 9 bases. In germline, CDR1 is SGDLS, CDR2 YYNGEE. The V segment lost 2 bases and the J segment 6 bases; nucleotides outside the gene matches: 9. The CDR3 contains 15 residues. CDR3 sequence reads: CASSVGSGQGVEQYF. The CDR3, as DNA: TGTGCCAGCAGCGTTGGGTCGGGACAGGGAGTCGAGCAGTACTTC.

The rearrangement uses TRBV27 and TRBJ2-1, with a tentative D call TRBD2 (6 bases). This CDR3 is built from 14 residues. Germline CDR1 and CDR2: MNHEY and SMNVEV (reference sequence). With 4 bases removed from V and 1 base from J, the gap between germline ends came to 8 bases. CDR3 protein: CASSSGLSYNEQFF. In DNA, the CDR3 is TGTGCCAGCAGTTCCGGACTATCCTACAATGAGCAGTTCTTC.

The V gene is TRBV19, the J gene TRBJ2-7, with D possibly TRBD1 on 5 matching bases. Per the germline V gene, CDR1 is LNHDA and CDR2 is SQIVND (reference sequence). V dropped 2 bases and J dropped 4 bases, with 6 bases sitting between them. The CDR3 has 12 residues. The CDR3 loop reads CASSIQGYEQYF. CDR3 coding DNA: TGTGCCAGTAGTATACAGGGTTACGAGCAGTACTTC. The whole variable domain, remainder taken from reference TRBV19 and TRBJ2-7, is DGGITQSPKYLFRKEGQNVTLSCEQNLNHDAMYWYRQDPGQGLRLIYYSQIVNDFQKGDIAEGYSVSREKKESFPLTVTSAQKNPTAFYLCASSIQGYEQYFGPGTRLTVT.

This chain links TRBV28 with TRBJ2-1; the match to TRBD1 covers 10 bases. The CDR3 contains 15 residues. Germline CDR1 reads MDHEN; CDR2 reads SYDVKM. V lost 6 bases and J lost 3; bases outside the gene matches: 5. The CDR3: CASRGTGVLYNEQFF. For the CDR3, the DNA is TGTGCCAGCAGGGGGACAGGGGTTCTCTACAATGAGCAGTTCTTC.

The CDR3 spells CASRRGTYGYTF. The CDR3, as DNA: TGTGCCAGCAGGAGAGGGACCTATGGCTACACCTTC. This chain uses TRBV27 with TRBJ1-2, with a weak D call TRBD1 (5 bases). The V end lost 6 bases, the J end lost 4 bases, and 9 bases lay between the germline ends. Germline CDR1 MNHEY, CDR2 SMNVEV (reference sequence). The CDR3 has 12 residues.

The chain is built from TRBV7-9 and TRBJ2-7, with 7 bases aligning to TRBD1. The CDR3 is made up of 13 amino acids. The germline gives CDR1 SEHNR, CDR2 FQNEAQ (reference sequence). V shed 5 bases and J 3 bases; nucleotides not matched to a gene: 4. CDR3 loop: CASSAGQDYEQYF. The DNA for the CDR3 is TGTGCCAGCAGCGCCGGACAGGACTACGAGCAGTACTTC.

This clonotype turned up a few times. V gene TRBV6-5 combines with J gene TRBJ1-5; 7 bases are shared with TRBD1. Germline V gives CDR1 MNHEY, CDR2 SVGAGI. This CDR3 is built from 13 residues. Trimming at V came to 9 bases and at J to 1 base, leaving 3 bases not matched to a gene. CDR3 nucleotides: TGTGCCAGTTCGACAGGGAGCAATCAGCCCCAGCATTTT. Translating it yields CASSTGSNQPQHF.